This T cell receptor beta chain was retrieved from a study of blood T cells in healthy people across ages. The study recruited healthy Caucasian donors from Russia who were aged roughly 6 to 95. With a J-beta primer mix and a sample-barcoded 5' primer, a second PCR ran about 7 to 12 cycles. TCRdb re-called the 5' RACE reads with MiXCR, one entry per CDR3 protein. There are approximately 600,000 distinct CDR3 sequences in the sample; under 70% occur only once, and approximately 37% lies in the top ten. Germline values: CDR1 SGHRS, CDR2 YFSETQ. Losses at the gene ends were 4 bases for V and 11 bases for J; bases not matched to a gene: 13. The CDR3 sequence is 15 residues long.

Sequencing was carried out using blood. The rearrangement joins TRBV5-1 to TRBJ2-1, with 9 bases aligning to TRBD1. This clonotype originated in a man between 60 and 75 years old in good health. In DNA, the CDR3 is TGCGCCAGCAGCGCCGGGACAGGGAGGTTTCAAAAGCAGTTCTTC. This sequence encodes CASSAGTGRFQKQFF.